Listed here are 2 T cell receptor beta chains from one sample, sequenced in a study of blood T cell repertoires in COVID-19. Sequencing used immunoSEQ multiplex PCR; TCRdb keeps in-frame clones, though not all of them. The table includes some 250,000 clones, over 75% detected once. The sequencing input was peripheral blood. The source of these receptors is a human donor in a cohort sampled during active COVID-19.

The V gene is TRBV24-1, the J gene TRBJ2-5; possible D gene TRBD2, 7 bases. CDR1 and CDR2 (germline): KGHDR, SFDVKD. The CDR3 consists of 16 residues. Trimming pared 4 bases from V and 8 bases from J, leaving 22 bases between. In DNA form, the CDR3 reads TGTGCCACCAGTGACACGGGACACGGGGGGCATTTAACCCAGTACTTC. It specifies CATSDTGHGGHLTQYF.

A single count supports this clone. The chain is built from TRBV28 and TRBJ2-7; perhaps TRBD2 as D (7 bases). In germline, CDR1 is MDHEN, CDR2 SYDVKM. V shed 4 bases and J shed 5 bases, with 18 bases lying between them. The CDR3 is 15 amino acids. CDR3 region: CASSSGGGGIHEQYF. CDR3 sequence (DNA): TGTGCCAGCAGTTCCGGAGGGGGAGGGATCCACGAGCAGTACTTC.